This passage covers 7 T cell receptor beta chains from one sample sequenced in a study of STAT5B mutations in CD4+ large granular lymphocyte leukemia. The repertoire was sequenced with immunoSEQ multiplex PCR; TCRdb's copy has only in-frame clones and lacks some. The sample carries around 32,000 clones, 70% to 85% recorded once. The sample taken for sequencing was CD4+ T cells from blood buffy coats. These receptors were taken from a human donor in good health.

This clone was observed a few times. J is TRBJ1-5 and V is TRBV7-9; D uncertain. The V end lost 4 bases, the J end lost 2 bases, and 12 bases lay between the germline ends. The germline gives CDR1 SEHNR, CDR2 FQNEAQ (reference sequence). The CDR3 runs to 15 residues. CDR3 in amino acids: CASSSEVGGNQPQHF. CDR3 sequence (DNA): TGTGCCAGCAGCTCTGAAGTCGGGGGCAATCAGCCCCAGCATTTT.

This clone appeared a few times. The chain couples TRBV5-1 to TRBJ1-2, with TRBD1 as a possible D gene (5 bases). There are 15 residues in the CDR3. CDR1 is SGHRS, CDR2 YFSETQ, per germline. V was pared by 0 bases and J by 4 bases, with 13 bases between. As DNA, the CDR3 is TGCGCCAGCAGCTTGGAGACTCGGGGGAGCTATGGCTACACCTTC. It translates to CASSLETRGSYGYTF.

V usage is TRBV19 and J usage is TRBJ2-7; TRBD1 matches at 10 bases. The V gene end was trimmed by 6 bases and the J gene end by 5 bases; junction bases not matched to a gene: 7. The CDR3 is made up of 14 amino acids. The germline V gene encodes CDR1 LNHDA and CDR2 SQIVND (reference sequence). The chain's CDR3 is CASRPGQGFDEQYV. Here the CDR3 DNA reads TGTGCCAGTAGGCCGGGACAGGGGTTCGACGAGCAGTACGTC.

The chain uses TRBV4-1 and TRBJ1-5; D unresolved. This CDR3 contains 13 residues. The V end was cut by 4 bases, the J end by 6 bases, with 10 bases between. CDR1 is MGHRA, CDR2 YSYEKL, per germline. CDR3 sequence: CASSLQPRQPQHF. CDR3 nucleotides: TGCGCCAGCAGCCTTCAGCCCCGTCAGCCCCAGCATTTT.

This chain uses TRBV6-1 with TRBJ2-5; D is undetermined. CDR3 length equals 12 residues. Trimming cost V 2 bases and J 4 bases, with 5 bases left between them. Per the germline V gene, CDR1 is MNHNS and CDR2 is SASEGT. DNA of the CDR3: TGTGCCAGCAGTGAAATACGAGAGACCCAGTACTTC. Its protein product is CASSEIRETQYF.

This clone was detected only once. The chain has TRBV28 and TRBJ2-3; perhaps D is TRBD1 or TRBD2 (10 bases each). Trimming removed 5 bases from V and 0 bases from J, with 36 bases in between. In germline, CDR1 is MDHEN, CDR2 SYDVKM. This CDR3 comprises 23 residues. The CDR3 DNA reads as TGTGCCAGCAGTGGATATTCCGGGACAGGGGTTAGCGGGGGGTTTCCTAGCACAGATACGCAGTATTTT. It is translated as CASSGYSGTGVSGGFPSTDTQYF. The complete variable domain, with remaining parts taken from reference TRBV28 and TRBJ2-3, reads DVKVTQSSRYLVKRTGEKVFLECVQDMDHENMFWYRQDPGLGLRLIYFSYDVKMKEKGDIPEGYSVSREKKERFSLILESASTNQTSMYLCASSGYSGTGVSGGFPSTDTQYFGPGTRLTVL.

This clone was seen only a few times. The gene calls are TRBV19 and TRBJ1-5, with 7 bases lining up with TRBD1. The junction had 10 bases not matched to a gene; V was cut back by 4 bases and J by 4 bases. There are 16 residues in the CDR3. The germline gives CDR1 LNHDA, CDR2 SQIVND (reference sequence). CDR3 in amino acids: CASSKWAGGVNQPQHF. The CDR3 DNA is TGTGCCAGTAGTAAGTGGGCAGGGGGAGTAAATCAGCCCCAGCATTTT.